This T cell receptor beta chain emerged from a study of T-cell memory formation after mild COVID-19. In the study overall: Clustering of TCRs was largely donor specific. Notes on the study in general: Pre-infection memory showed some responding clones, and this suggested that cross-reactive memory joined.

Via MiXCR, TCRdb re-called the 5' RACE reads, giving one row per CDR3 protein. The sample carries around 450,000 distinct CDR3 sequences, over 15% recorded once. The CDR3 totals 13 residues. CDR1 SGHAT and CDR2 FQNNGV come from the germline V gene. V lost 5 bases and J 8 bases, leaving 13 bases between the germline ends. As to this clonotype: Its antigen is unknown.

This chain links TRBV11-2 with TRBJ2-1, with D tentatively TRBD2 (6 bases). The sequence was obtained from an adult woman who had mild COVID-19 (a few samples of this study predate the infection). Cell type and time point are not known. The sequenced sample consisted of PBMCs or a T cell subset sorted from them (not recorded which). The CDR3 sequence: CASSARLVDEQFF. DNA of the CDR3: TGTGCCAGCAGCGCAAGACTAGTCGATGAGCAGTTCTTC.